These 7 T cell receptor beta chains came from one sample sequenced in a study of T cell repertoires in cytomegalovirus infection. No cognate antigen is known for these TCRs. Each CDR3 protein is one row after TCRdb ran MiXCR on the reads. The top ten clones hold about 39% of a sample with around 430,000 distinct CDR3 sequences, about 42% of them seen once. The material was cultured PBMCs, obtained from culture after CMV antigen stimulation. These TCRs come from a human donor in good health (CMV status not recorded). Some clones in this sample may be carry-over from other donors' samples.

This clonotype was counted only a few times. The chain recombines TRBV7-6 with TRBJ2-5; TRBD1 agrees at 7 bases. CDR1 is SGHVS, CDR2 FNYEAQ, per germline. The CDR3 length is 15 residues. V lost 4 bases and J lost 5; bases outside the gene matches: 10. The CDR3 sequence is CASSWRQGLIETQYF. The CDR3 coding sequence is TGTGCCAGCAGCTGGCGACAGGGTCTCATCGAGACCCAGTACTTC.

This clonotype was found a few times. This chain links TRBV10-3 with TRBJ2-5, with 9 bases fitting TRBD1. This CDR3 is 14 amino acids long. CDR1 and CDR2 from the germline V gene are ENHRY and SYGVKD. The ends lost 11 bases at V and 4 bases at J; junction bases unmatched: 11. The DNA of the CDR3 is TGTGCCGCTCGGCCGGGACAGGGTGCAGAGACCCAGTACTTC. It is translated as CAARPGQGAETQYF.

CDR3 sequence: CASSLVRTGANTEAFF. The CDR3 DNA reads as TGTGCCAGCAGCTTAGTAAGGACAGGGGCGAACACTGAAGCTTTCTTT. The V gene is TRBV7-9, the J gene TRBJ1-1, with 9 nucleotides matching TRBD1. The J segment lost 1 base and the V segment lost 1 base, leaving 4 bases of the junction unmatched. The CDR3 has 16 amino acids. Germline V gives CDR1 SEHNR, CDR2 FQNEAQ (reference sequence).

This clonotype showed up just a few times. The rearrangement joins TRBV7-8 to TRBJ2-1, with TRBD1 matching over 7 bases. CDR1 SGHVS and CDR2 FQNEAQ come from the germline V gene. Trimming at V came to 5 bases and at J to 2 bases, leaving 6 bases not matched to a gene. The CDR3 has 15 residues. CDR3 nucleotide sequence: TGTGCCAGCAGCCATAGACAGGGAACCTACAATGAGCAGTTCTTC. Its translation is CASSHRQGTYNEQFF.

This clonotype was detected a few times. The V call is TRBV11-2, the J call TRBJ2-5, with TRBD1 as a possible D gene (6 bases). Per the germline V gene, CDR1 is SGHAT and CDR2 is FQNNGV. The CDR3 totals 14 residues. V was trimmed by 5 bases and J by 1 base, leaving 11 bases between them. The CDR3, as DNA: TGTGCCAGCAGCCAAACAGGGCTCCAAGAGACCCAGTACTTC. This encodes CASSQTGLQETQYF.

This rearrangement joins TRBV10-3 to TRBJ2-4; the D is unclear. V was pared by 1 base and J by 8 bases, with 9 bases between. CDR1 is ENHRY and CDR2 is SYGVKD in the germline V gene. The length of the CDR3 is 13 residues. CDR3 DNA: TGTGCCATCAGTGAGTTTATTCAGGACATTCAGTACTTC. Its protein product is CAISEFIQDIQYF.

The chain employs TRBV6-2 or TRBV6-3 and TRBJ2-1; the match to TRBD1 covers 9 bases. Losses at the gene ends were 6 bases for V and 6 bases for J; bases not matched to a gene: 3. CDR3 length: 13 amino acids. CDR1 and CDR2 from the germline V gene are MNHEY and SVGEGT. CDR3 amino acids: CASRGQGTNEQFF. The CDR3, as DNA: TGTGCCAGCAGGGGACAGGGTACCAATGAGCAGTTCTTC.